This record covers a single T cell receptor (beta chain). Its specificity is not known. The data derive from a study of regulatory dendritic cells for organ transplantation. Study-wide results and limits: Memory T cells were less diverse than naive, with memory CD8+ most oligoclonal. Regulatory dendritic cells appeared to expand memory CD8+ clones less than mature ones.

FACS sorted CD4+ or CD8+ T cells into CD45RA+ naive and CD45RO+ memory. This table comes from immunoSEQ multiplex PCR, and its TCRdb copy is limited to in-frame clones, with some not included. Of under 50,000 clones in the sample, about nine tenths were seen once. The source material was naive CD8+ T cells from blood. As to subset: CD45RA+ naive T cells. The clonotype was recovered from a human donor in good health.

CDR3 sequence reads: CTSSQDRARGETQYF. The CDR3 DNA reads TGCACCAGCAGCCAAGATAGGGCTAGGGGAGAGACCCAGTACTTC. This chain links TRBV1 with TRBJ2-5; the listed D gene, TRBD1, was not tested against the DNA. TRBV1 is described as a pseudogene. The CDR3 totals 15 residues.